The source of this T cell receptor beta chain is a study of blood T cell repertoires in COVID-19. The V end lost 5 bases, the J end lost 5 bases, and 9 bases lay between the germline ends. CDR3 length: 12 residues. CDR1 and CDR2 (germline): SGHAT, FQNNGV. TCRdb's copy holds only in-frame clones and misses some; the assay was immunoSEQ multiplex PCR. The repertoire holds roughly 150,000 clones, with 79% as singletons. Sequencing was performed on PBMCs or T cells enriched from blood (not recorded which). This TCR was sampled from a woman aged 70-85 years in a cohort exposed to, infected with or recovered from COVID-19 (not recorded which). The V call is TRBV11-2, the J call TRBJ2-5; D remains unclear. CDR3 region: CASSPDWETQYF. The CDR3 DNA follows: TGTGCCAGCAGCCCCGACTGGGAGACCCAGTACTTC.